This T cell receptor beta chain was documented in a study of T cell responses to AZD1222 COVID-19 vaccine (dated by TCRdb to about 2021). Context from the whole study: Because spike-specific TCR depth and breadth did not differ between the two schedules, AZD1222 recipients who got a second dose at roughly 4 weeks were pooled with those who got a second dose at roughly 12 weeks. Trial participants were enrolled into age subgroups of 18-55, 56-69 and 70-plus years, which contained 148, 28 and 57 TCR-sequenced participants, respectively. TCR sequencing covered over 230 trial participants: approximately 200 given two doses of AZD1222 and about 26 given two doses of MenACWY control vaccine. Overall study results and their limits: Conclusions about previously exposed vaccinees are limited, since just five to seven AZD1222 recipients were seropositive for SARS-CoV-2 at baseline. No day 14 peak-response samples were available, so repertoires were characterized only after the peak T cell response. Most participants were white British and females outnumbered males, and the authors suggested that clonal diversity may have been underestimated. Spike-specific TCR breadth and depth rose significantly after two AZD1222 doses compared with day 0 and with MenACWY recipients. In the small 56-69-year group, the increase in depth fell short of significance, most likely because of low power. The vaccine-associated CD4 TCRs covered the entire spike protein, and the dominant responses fell in regions 160-218 and 743-854. Reportedly, almost half of the unique spike-specific TCRs recognized epitopes lying outside the regions that are mutated in the B.1.351 and B.1.1.7 variants.

Points on this clone: No antigen is known for it. Nothing much larger sits one base from this clone, and base qualities are not available.

The label giving this sample's time point can be read as: baseline before first vaccination. Samples from vaccinated people were obtained from the UK trials COV001 and COV002, which included a single-blind randomized controlled phase 2/3 trial of AZD1222 (ChAdOx1 nCoV-19) in healthy adults. For TCRbeta chain sequencing, PBMC samples were collected from trial participants at day 0 and at day 28 after the second dose. The CDR3 regions of human TCRbeta chains were analyzed by immunosequencing. The published analysis was carried out like this. Repertoire TCRs were matched against a reference library of SARS-CoV-2-specific TCRs generated with the MIRA antigen-specificity platform. Breadth was defined as the fraction of unique TCRs that were SARS-CoV-2-associated, and depth was defined as the fraction of total T cells that were SARS-CoV-2-associated. Using the MIRA data, each spike-specific TCR was mapped to the spike region that the TCR reacts to and placed in a CD4 or CD8 class. Log10-transformed breadth and depth values were compared by one-way ANOVA with Sidak's multiple comparisons tests. Here the immuneACCESS table is served through TCRdb, limited to in-frame sequences with V and J called. Missing clones are a known gap in these copies; in checked studies unresolved V genes cover under half, and the rest lacks a known reason. V and J calls and clone size are as listed in that table; D and trimming were resolved from the DNA. The sample table records about 92,000 clones; about nine tenths of these occur just once. The ten top clones hold about 7.5% of the sample.

The germline V gene (reference sequence) provides CDR1 SEHNR and CDR2 FQNEAQ. Inclusive of the bounding cysteine and phenylalanine, the CDR3 is 17 residues long. Kept here is only the CDR3 DNA, which spans 51 bases and is read in frame from base 1. The junction shows trimming of 0 bases on V and 5 bases on J, and the gene matches do not reach 11 bases of it. The rearrangement joined TRBV7-9 to TRBJ2-3; 7 nucleotides in the junction match TRBD2. The origin of this receptor is an adult in good health. Sequences were derived from peripheral blood, sampled on day 0 of AZD1222 vaccination. The DNA sequence is given as TGTGCCAGCAGCTTAGCGCGAAGAAGCGGGGTGAGAGATACGCAGTATTTT. This is translated as CASSLARRSGVRDTQYF.